This TCR beta chain originates from a study of lymphopenia after photon versus proton radiotherapy. General study findings and limits: Oligoclonal CD8+ Temra expansion after nadir drove photon patients' diversity drop. Post-nadir TCR diversity decline inversely tracked overall survival among those who died.

The method was immunoSEQ multiplex PCR; TCRdb's version includes in-frame clones alone and lacks a portion of them. The sample holds about 160,000 clones, approximately 86% seen once. Per germline, CDR1 MDHEN and CDR2 SYDVKM. CDR3 length equals 15 residues. The germline V and J ends were trimmed by 0 bases and 6 bases, with 12 bases remaining between them. With regard to this clone: Its cognate antigen is unknown.

The V and J genes are TRBV28 and TRBJ2-1; weak D call: TRBD2 (6 bases). The TCR originated in a man aged 50 to 60 with gastric cancer. The sequences come from peripheral blood, collected from a patient treated with photon-based radiotherapy. CDR3 nucleotide sequence: TGTGCCAGCAGTTTATGGCTAGCGAATAGCAATGAGCAGTTCTTC. It yields the protein CASSLWLANSNEQFF.